Following are 16 T cell receptor beta chains from one sample sequenced in a study of blood T cell repertoires in COVID-19. Generated by immunoSEQ multiplex PCR, the TCRdb table keeps only in-frame clones and is missing some. The table shows hundreds of thousands of clones, with 82% occurring only once. The sample taken for sequencing was PBMCs or T cells enriched from blood (not recorded which). Source of these receptors: a woman aged 55-69 years who had recovered from COVID-19.

The gene calls are TRBV6-5 and TRBJ2-7; D is undetermined. Looked up from germline, CDR1 is MNHEY and CDR2 is SVGAGI. The CDR3 runs to 13 residues. Trimming removed 2 bases at V and 2 bases at J, with 7 bases between. As DNA, the CDR3 is TGTGCCAGCAGTTACCGACACACCTACGAGCAGTACTTC. The encoded protein is CASSYRHTYEQYF.

The V and J genes are TRBV5-1 and TRBJ1-1; the D is unclear. CDR1 is SGHRS, CDR2 YFSETQ, per germline. The CDR3 is 16 residues long. V lost 4 bases to trimming and J lost 1 base, with 17 bases between them. CDR3 sequence (DNA): TGCGCCAGCAGCCCGGGAGGTGCAGGATCGAACACTGAAGCTTTCTTT. This encodes CASSPGGAGSNTEAFF.

This clone was detected once. The chain joins TRBV6-4 to TRBJ1-2; maybe TRBD1 (5 bases). The V gene lost 0 bases and the J gene lost 8 bases, with 16 bases spanning the gap. CDR1 and CDR2 (germline): MRHNA, SNTAGT. CDR3 length: 15 amino acids. DNA for the CDR3: TGTGCCAGCAGTGACTCCGGGGGAATTCTCGGAGGCTACACCTTC. Amino acid sequence: CASSDSGGILGGYTF.

This chain uses TRBV25-1 with TRBJ1-2; 11 bases are a match to TRBD1. The CDR3 runs to 15 residues. V gave up 8 bases and J gave up 5 bases; unmatched junction bases: 10. CDR1 is MGHDK and CDR2 is SYGVNS in the germline V gene. Here the CDR3 DNA reads TGTGCCAGCGCCTCCGGGACAGGGGGTAGATATGGCTACACCTTC. This translates into CASASGTGGRYGYTF.

This chain joins TRBV5-4 and TRBJ2-7; 8 bases align to TRBD2. The CDR3 extends over 15 amino acids. CDR1 SGHNT and CDR2 YYREEE come from the germline V gene (reference sequence). V was clipped by 1 base and J by 2 bases; unmatched bases: 5. CDR3 protein: CASSLPGGGPYEQYF. Written as DNA, the CDR3 is TGTGCCAGCAGCTTGCCCGGGGGGGGGCCCTACGAGCAGTACTTC.

The CDR3 here is CASSLLEPSSYNEQFF. CDR3 nucleotides: TGTGCCAGCAGCTTGCTTGAACCGAGCTCCTACAATGAGCAGTTCTTC. V gene TRBV7-8 combines with J gene TRBJ2-1; D gene uncertain. This CDR3 spans 16 amino acids. The germline CDR1 and CDR2 sequences are SGHVS and FQNEAQ. With 3 bases removed from V and 0 bases from J, the gap between germline ends came to 12 bases.

The chain has TRBV7-2 and TRBJ2-1; D call uncertain. CDR3 size: 14 residues. The V end was cut by 1 base, the J end by 4 bases, with 8 bases between. Per germline, CDR1 SGHTA and CDR2 FQGNSA. The DNA for the CDR3 is TGTGCCAGCAGCTTAGATTCCAGTTACAATGAGCAGTTCTTC. This encodes CASSLDSSYNEQFF.

J is TRBJ2-6 and V is TRBV19; no firm D call. CDR1 is LNHDA and CDR2 is SQIVND in the germline V gene (reference sequence). The ends were cut back, 3 bases at V and 4 bases at J, with 7 bases in the middle. The CDR3 consists of 14 residues. CDR3 protein: CASSIDTGANVLTF. In DNA form, the CDR3 reads TGTGCCAGTAGTATCGATACAGGGGCCAACGTCCTGACTTTC.

The V and J genes are TRBV12-1 and TRBJ1-1. TRBV12-1 is tagged as a pseudogene. The CDR3 sequence is 13 residues long. The DNA for the CDR3 is TGTGCCAGCAGCTTTTCTGGGGAGACTGAAGCTTTCTTT. As protein: CASSFSGETEAFF.

The V and J genes are TRBV10-3 and TRBJ2-2; possibly TRBD1 for D (5 bases). Germline V lookup: CDR1 ENHRY, CDR2 SYGVKD. Deletions cut 0 bases from V and 7 bases from J, with 9 bases between. CDR3 size: 14 residues. This CDR3 reads CAISESKDIGELFF. The CDR3 DNA sequence: TGTGCCATCAGTGAGTCTAAGGACATCGGGGAGCTGTTTTTT.

The chain has TRBV19 and TRBJ1-4; the D is unclear. The V end lost 3 bases, the J end lost 8 bases, and 19 bases lay between the germline ends. This CDR3 is 16 amino acids long. Germline CDR1 reads LNHDA; CDR2 reads SQIVND (reference sequence). The CDR3 here is CASSMRLSGIGEKLFF. The CDR3 DNA sequence: TGTGCCAGTAGTATGCGGCTTTCCGGGATAGGCGAAAAACTGTTTTTT. Full variable domain (rest looked up from reference TRBV19 and TRBJ1-4): DGGITQSPKYLFRKEGQNVTLSCEQNLNHDAMYWYRQDPGQGLRLIYYSQIVNDFQKGDIAEGYSVSREKKESFPLTVTSAQKNPTAFYLCASSMRLSGIGEKLFFGSGTQLSVL.

The genes are TRBV19 and TRBJ2-3; maybe TRBD1 (5 bases). Trimming pared 3 bases from V and 4 bases from J, leaving 8 bases between. CDR1 and CDR2 (germline): LNHDA, SQIVND (reference sequence). This CDR3 is built from 13 residues. The CDR3 DNA reads as TGTGCCAGTAGTATTGGGGCGGCAGATACGCAGTATTTT. Amino acid sequence: CASSIGAADTQYF. Full variable domain (remainder filled in from reference TRBV19 and TRBJ2-3): DGGITQSPKYLFRKEGQNVTLSCEQNLNHDAMYWYRQDPGQGLRLIYYSQIVNDFQKGDIAEGYSVSREKKESFPLTVTSAQKNPTAFYLCASSIGAADTQYFGPGTRLTVL.

This clone has just a few counts. The chain combines TRBV3-1 (or the pseudogene TRBV3-2) with TRBJ1-2; D gene ambiguous. The V end lost 2 bases, the J end lost 0 bases, and 7 bases lay between the germline ends. This CDR3 has 14 residues. Germline V gives CDR1 LGHDT, CDR2 YNNKEL (reference sequence). The DNA of the CDR3 is TGTGCCAGCAGCCAAAGGGAGACTAACTATGGCTACACCTTC. This gives the protein CASSQRETNYGYTF.

CDR3 sequence reads: CASSLEDIGNQPQHF. In DNA form, the CDR3 reads TGTGCCAGCAGCTTAGAGGACATCGGAAATCAGCCCCAGCATTTT. The chain recombines TRBV7-2 with TRBJ1-5, with D possibly TRBD1 on 5 matching bases. From germline, CDR1 is SGHTA and CDR2 FQGNSA. The CDR3 runs 15 residues. V lost 1 base and J lost 4, with 11 bases in between.

This chain connects TRBV29-1 to TRBJ2-1; TRBD2 agrees at 15 bases. CDR1 and CDR2 from the germline V gene are SQVTM and ANQGSEA. The trim removed 2 bases at V and 7 bases at J, leaving 15 bases unmatched. This CDR3 has 19 residues. The CDR3 loop reads CSVERGLAGGPITGNEQFF. CDR3 DNA: TGCAGCGTTGAACGAGGACTAGCGGGAGGGCCCATCACAGGGAATGAGCAGTTCTTC.

There are a few counts of this clone. This chain connects TRBV5-1 to TRBJ1-3, with TRBD1 as a possible D gene (6 bases). Germline CDR1 SGHRS, CDR2 YFSETQ. Trimming shortened V by 3 bases and J by 1 base, and 8 bases separated the two germline ends. The CDR3 consists of 14 residues. This chain's CDR3 is CASSSQGSGNTIYF. For the CDR3, the DNA is TGCGCCAGCAGCTCACAGGGATCTGGAAACACCATATATTTT.